Following are 6 T cell receptor beta chains from one sample sequenced in a study of T cells after yellow fever vaccination. A single record per CDR3 protein comes from TCRdb applying MiXCR to the 5' RACE reads. The sample has some 290,000 distinct CDR3 sequences; about 10% are singletons. Source: CD4+ T cells sorted from PBMCs, taken 45 days after the yellow fever booster vaccination. These receptor sequences come from a man younger than 35 who received the YFV17D yellow fever vaccine.

This clonotype was seen many times. This chain connects TRBV10-3 to TRBJ2-5; D uncertain. The V and J ends lost 5 bases and 4 bases respectively, with 17 bases between them. CDR1 is ENHRY, CDR2 SYGVKD, per germline. CDR3 size: 15 residues. The CDR3 region has the DNA TGTGCCATCAGTCGACCATCGCCCCGGGCAGAGACCCAGTACTTC. Translated, it gives CAISRPSPRAETQYF.

The V and J genes are TRBV12-3 or TRBV12-4 and TRBJ2-3; tentatively, D is TRBD1 (6 bases). There are 14 residues in the CDR3. V was trimmed by 8 bases and J by 0 bases, leaving 12 bases between them. In nucleotides, the CDR3 is TGTGCCAGCCGCGGACAGACTAGCACAGATACGCAGTATTTT. This encodes CASRGQTSTDTQYF.

J is TRBJ2-7 and V is TRBV7-2; possible D gene TRBD2, 7 bases. Looked up from germline, CDR1 is SGHTA and CDR2 is FQGNSA. The CDR3 length is 13 residues. V gave up 3 bases and J gave up 5 bases, with 11 bases separating them. CDR3: CASSFAGADEQYV. For the CDR3, the DNA is TGTGCCAGCAGCTTCGCGGGGGCCGACGAGCAGTACGTC.

This clonotype appeared a few times. The CDR3 sequence is CASGRRLQETQYF. CDR3 nucleotide sequence: TGTGCCAGCGGCCGAAGACTCCAAGAGACCCAGTACTTC. The V and J genes are TRBV3-1 and TRBJ2-5; D uncertain. Germline-derived CDR1 and CDR2 are LGHDT and YNNKEL (reference sequence). CDR3 length: 13 residues. V was clipped by 8 bases and J by 1 base, with 11 bases between them.

This rearrangement joins TRBV7-8 to TRBJ1-2; maybe TRBD1 (6 bases). The CDR3 contains 15 residues. Trimming pared 2 bases from V and 4 bases from J, leaving 14 bases between. Germline values: CDR1 SGHVS, CDR2 FQNEAQ. The CDR3: CASSLMFRGGYGYTF. The CDR3 DNA reads as TGTGCCAGCAGCTTAATGTTCAGGGGCGGCTATGGCTACACCTTC.

The chain joins TRBV3-1 to TRBJ2-5; D is possibly TRBD1 or TRBD2 (5 bases each). Germline CDR1 reads LGHDT; CDR2 reads YNNKEL (reference sequence). V lost 4 bases to trimming and J lost 10 bases, with 13 bases between them. The CDR3 has 12 residues. CDR3 region: CASSPQRGVQYF. The CDR3, as DNA: TGTGCCAGCAGCCCTCAAAGAGGGGTCCAGTACTTC.